The clone carrying this TCR beta chain has just a few counts. The sample belongs to a study of blood T cell repertoires in COVID-19. On the study more broadly: PBMCs, B-cell-depleted T cells, or T cells were the source of the cDNA or gDNA that made up the material.

The germline gives CDR1 MNHNS, CDR2 SASEGT. The CDR3 is made up of 15 amino acids. Deletions cut 0 bases from V and 0 bases from J, with 3 bases between. Produced via immunoSEQ multiplex PCR; TCRdb's table is partial and in-frame only. The sample has under 200,000 clones; over 70% are singletons. This study enrolled people aged about 18 to 95 from roughly 22 US geographic areas. Participants reported their clinical history, and cohort assignment relied on those reports. Cohort 3 recovery required two negative PCRs, clearance, or symptom resolution. Sequences were obtained from PBMCs or T cells enriched from blood (not recorded which). The source of this sequence is a man aged 50 or older who had recovered from COVID-19. The chain has TRBV6-1 and TRBJ2-6; D remains ambiguous. The CDR3 nucleotides are TGTGCCAGCAGTGAAGCTATCTCTGGGGCCAACGTCCTGACTTTC. Its translation is CASSEAISGANVLTF.